Ten or more counts support the clone carrying this TCR beta chain. What it recognizes is unknown. Patients were aged 18 to 65, had disease duration under 2 months, and had newly diagnosed hyperthyroidism. This sample was taken from a study of T cells in Graves' hyperthyroidism and ophthalmopathy. In the study overall: Pretreatment peripheral blood was obtained at initial diagnosis. Study-level results: Expanded thyroid clonotypes (above 0.001) were mostly also found in blood.

This CDR3 has 17 amino acids. V dropped 0 bases and J dropped 6 bases, with 17 bases sitting between them. CDR1 LGHDT and CDR2 YNNKEL come from the germline V gene (reference sequence). Researchers took RNA transcripts and amplified the TCR beta CDR3 regions from them. First-round RT-PCR of the TCR CDR3 relied on the HTBI primer set. MiXCR, run by TCRdb on the multiplex PCR reads, gives a single entry per CDR3 protein. Of about 320,000 distinct CDR3 sequences listed, roughly 17% are singletons. The chain recombines TRBV3-1 with TRBJ2-2; possible D gene TRBD2, 5 bases. This clonotype was sampled from a young man with Graves' hyperthyroidism. Source material: blood. CDR3 DNA: TGTGCCAGCAGCCAAGAGGGCCTAGCCCTCGGGGCCGGGGAGCTGTTTTTT. Translating gives CASSQEGLALGAGELFF.